The TCR beta chain under discussion was sequenced for a study of technical replicates of blood from a few donors. J was trimmed by 8 bases and V by 4 bases; bases with no gene match: 11. The CDR3 is 16 amino acids. Germline loops: CDR1 SGHKS, CDR2 YYEKEE (reference sequence). Data came from immunoSEQ multiplex PCR; TCRdb stores just in-frame clones and leaves some out. The sample has tens of thousands of clones; 94% are singletons. This chain connects TRBV5-5 to TRBJ2-1; TRBD2 agrees at 11 bases. The sequenced material came from T cells isolated from PBMCs. The clonotype comes from a human donor in good health. Written as DNA, the CDR3 is TGTGCCAGCAGCCGCGGACTAGCGGGCGGAGGGGATGAGCAGTTCTTC. This sequence encodes CASSRGLAGGGDEQFF.